This T cell receptor (beta chain) was identified in a study of identical twins. The donor group consisted entirely of healthy Caucasians. Concerning this clonotype itself: Its antigen is unknown.

Deletions cut 8 bases from V and 5 bases from J, with 22 bases between. CDR1 SGHTA and CDR2 FQGNSA come from the germline V gene. The CDR3 is 15 residues long. A universal primer site was incorporated via template switching, and the cDNA contained unique molecular identifiers. TCRdb re-called the 5' RACE reads through MiXCR, storing one row per CDR3 protein. The repertoire consists of about 460,000 distinct CDR3 sequences, with 11% to 15% occurring once and the leading ten covering 0.4% to 0.55%. Study results and caveats: When twins shared out-of-frame alpha sequences, those sequences had excess low generation probability.

The data were also submitted as part of a second study, on yellow fever vaccine responses in identical twins.

V usage is TRBV7-2 and J usage is TRBJ2-7; a possible D gene is TRBD1 (5 bases). The receptor was derived from a woman aged 18-35 years in good health. The sequenced sample consisted of CD4+ T cells sorted from blood. CDR3 residues: CASRKRGQGIHEQYF. As DNA, the CDR3 is TGTGCCAGCCGAAAAAGGGGCCAGGGAATCCACGAGCAGTACTTC.